A single sample gave rise to the 18 T cell receptor beta chains below, sequenced in a study of a mutant IDH1 vaccine in newly diagnosed glioma. Produced via immunoSEQ multiplex PCR; TCRdb's table is partial and in-frame only. The sample holds more than 50,000 clones; approximately 91% are singletons and the top ten take 1.5% to 2.5%. Stated time point: week 11, during vaccination. Every vaccination contained 300 ug of the mutant IDH1 20-mer peptide and was paired with topical imiquimod. Antigens of these TCRs are unknown. Sequencing was performed on PBMCs, taken from a glioma patient whose treatment included an IDH1 peptide vaccine. Receptors originate from a man aged 35-49 years with glioma.

V and J are TRBV9 and TRBJ2-1; weak D call: TRBD2 (6 bases). Trimming took 4 bases from V and 9 from J, leaving 14 bases between them. The CDR3 spans 13 residues. The germline gives CDR1 SGDLS, CDR2 YYNGEE. CDR3 bases: TGTGCCAGCAGCCCGGGGGTCCCCGCTGAGCAGTTCTTC. This codes for CASSPGVPAEQFF.

The chain employs TRBV6-1 and TRBJ2-7; TRBD1 matches 8 bases. CDR1 and CDR2 from the germline V gene are MNHNS and SASEGT. V was pared by 7 bases and J by 0 bases, with 2 bases of the junction left unmatched. CDR3 length equals 13 residues. CDR3 amino acids: CASTGQGSYEQYV. The CDR3 DNA reads as TGTGCCAGCACCGGACAGGGCTCCTACGAGCAGTACGTC.

This rearrangement joins TRBV11-2 to TRBJ2-7, with 8 positions matching TRBD1. The germline V gene encodes CDR1 SGHAT and CDR2 FQNNGV. V gave up 5 bases and J gave up 4 bases; unmatched junction bases: 4. This CDR3 contains 13 residues. CDR3 residues: CASSPDRGYEQYF. CDR3 in DNA: TGTGCCAGCAGCCCTGACAGGGGTTACGAGCAGTACTTC.

The V and J genes are TRBV6-5 and TRBJ1-2; tentative D call: TRBD1 (5 bases). This CDR3 spans 14 amino acids. CDR1 MNHEY and CDR2 SVGAGI come from the germline V gene. The germline V and J ends were trimmed by 6 bases and 6 bases, with 17 bases remaining between them. The CDR3 reads CASRLRAPGDGYTF. The CDR3 region has the DNA TGTGCCAGCAGACTCCGGGCCCCGGGGGATGGCTACACCTTC.

J is TRBJ2-7 and V is TRBV2; D may match TRBD1 or TRBD2 (5 bases each). The CDR3 covers 14 residues. Germline loops: CDR1 SNHLY, CDR2 FYNNEI. V dropped 4 bases and J dropped 3 bases, with 13 bases sitting between them. The CDR3 sequence is CASSAGTDYYEQYV. CDR3 sequence (DNA): TGTGCCAGCAGTGCCGGGACCGATTACTACGAGCAGTACGTC.

The chain has TRBV5-5 and TRBJ1-3; D perhaps matches TRBD1 (6 bases). CDR1 and CDR2 from the germline V gene are SGHKS and YYEKEE (reference sequence). V was clipped by 0 bases and J by 3 bases, with 10 bases between them. CDR3 length equals 15 residues. DNA of the CDR3: TGTGCCAGCAGCTTGGATCCAGGGGATGGAAACACCATATATTTT. It is translated as CASSLDPGDGNTIYF. The full variable domain, rest sourced from reference TRBV5-5 and TRBJ1-3, is DAGVTQSPTHLIKTRGQQVTLRCSPISGHKSVSWYQQVLGQGPQFIFQYYEKEERGRGNFPDRFSARQFPNYSSELNVNALLLGDSALYLCASSLDPGDGNTIYFGEGSWLTVV.

This clone was seen only a few times. The chain carries TRBV30 and TRBJ1-1; 8 bases line up with TRBD1. The CDR3 contains 15 residues. After removal of 1 base from V and 6 bases from J, the junction contained 10 bases not matched to a gene. Germline loops: CDR1 GTSNPN, CDR2 SVGIG (reference sequence). Here the CDR3 DNA reads TGTGCCTGGAGTGATGGGGCAGGGGGCTTATCTGAAGCTTTCTTT. It codes for CAWSDGAGGLSEAFF.

The chain joins TRBV18 to TRBJ2-3, with 12 bases matching TRBD2. The CDR3 length is 16 residues. Germline CDR1 KGHSH, CDR2 LQKENI. With 2 bases clipped from V and 3 bases from J, the junction kept 3 bases outside the gene matches. As DNA, the CDR3 is TGTGCCAGCTCACCAGGGACTAGCGGGTGGACAGATACGCAGTATTTT. Encoded protein: CASSPGTSGWTDTQYF.

This clone showed up just once. The chain has TRBV5-6 and TRBJ1-2; TRBD1 matches at 10 bases. Trimming took 4 bases from V and 4 from J; bases not matched to a gene: 4. CDR3 length equals 14 residues. Germline loops: CDR1 SGHDT, CDR2 YYEEEE. The CDR3 loop reads CASSTGQGTYGYTF. CDR3 in DNA: TGTGCCAGCAGCACGGGACAGGGGACCTATGGCTACACCTTC. Full variable domain (rest looked up from reference TRBV5-6 and TRBJ1-2): DAGVTQSPTHLIKTRGQQVTLRCSPKSGHDTVSWYQQALGQGPQFIFQYYEEEERQRGNFPDRFSGHQFPNYSSELNVNALLLGDSALYLCASSTGQGTYGYTFGSGTRLTVV.

This clone occurred a few times. The chain is built from TRBV9 and TRBJ1-5, with D maybe TRBD1 (5 bases). CDR3 length: 16 residues. Germline V lookup: CDR1 SGDLS, CDR2 YYNGEE. Trimming took off 4 bases at V and 3 bases at J, with 17 bases between the two ends. The CDR3 nucleotides read TGTGCCAGCAGCTTCCGAAGGGCAGGGCTCAATCAGCCCCAGCATTTT. Its translation: CASSFRRAGLNQPQHF. The full variable domain, with the rest looked up from reference TRBV9 and TRBJ1-5, is DSGVTQTPKHLITATGQRVTLRCSPRSGDLSVYWYQQSLDQGLQFLIQYYNGEERAKGNILERFSAQQFPDLHSELNLSSLELGDSALYFCASSFRRAGLNQPQHFGDGTRLSIL.

CDR3 DNA sequence: TGTGCCAGCAGTATACCCGGGACTAGCGGGAGCCATGAGCAGTTCTTC. Its translation: CASSIPGTSGSHEQFF. The gene calls are TRBV28 and TRBJ2-1; TRBD2 matches 14 bases. In germline, CDR1 is MDHEN, CDR2 SYDVKM. J gave up 8 bases and V 5 bases, and 8 bases lay outside the gene matches. This CDR3 is built from 16 residues.

The rearrangement links TRBV19 to TRBJ2-7; 8 bases map to TRBD1. The CDR3 sequence is 14 residues long. The V and J ends lost 5 bases and 2 bases, in that order; junction bases with no gene match: 5. CDR1 is LNHDA and CDR2 is SQIVND in the germline V gene (reference sequence). CDR3 amino acids: CASSVRDRPYEQYV. The CDR3 coding sequence is TGTGCCAGTAGTGTCCGGGACAGGCCCTACGAGCAGTACGTC.

The chain recombines TRBV19 with TRBJ1-4; weak D call: TRBD1 (5 bases). CDR1 LNHDA and CDR2 SQIVND come from the germline V gene (reference sequence). CDR3 length: 14 amino acids. V was clipped by 5 bases and J by 4 bases, with 11 bases between them. The CDR3 spells CASSSQAFNEKLFF. As DNA, the CDR3 is TGTGCCAGTAGTTCACAGGCGTTTAATGAAAAACTGTTTTTT. Supplemented by reference TRBV19 and TRBJ1-4, the full variable domain reads DGGITQSPKYLFRKEGQNVTLSCEQNLNHDAMYWYRQDPGQGLRLIYYSQIVNDFQKGDIAEGYSVSREKKESFPLTVTSAQKNPTAFYLCASSSQAFNEKLFFGSGTQLSVL.

This clone was found once. The rearrangement uses TRBV7-8 and TRBJ2-6; no clear D gene. CDR3 size: 11 residues. CDR1 and CDR2 (germline): SGHVS, FQNEAQ. Trimming took 5 bases from V and 10 from J, leaving 6 bases between them. Here the CDR3 reads CASSRRNVLTF. The CDR3 nucleotides read TGTGCCAGCAGCCGACGGAACGTCCTGACTTTC.

The V gene is TRBV2, the J gene TRBJ1-6, with D perhaps matching TRBD1 (5 bases). Trimming took off 8 bases at V and 0 bases at J, with 11 bases between the two ends. The CDR3 sequence is 15 residues long. The germline CDR1 and CDR2 sequences are SNHLY and FYNNEI. CDR3 residues: CASGRVSSYNSPLHF. CDR3 bases: TGTGCCAGCGGCAGGGTGAGCTCCTATAATTCACCCCTCCACTTT.

This sequence joins TRBV2 and TRBJ2-5, with D hard to call. The end of the DNA is better explained by TRBJ2-7, so the J call may be wrong. Looked up from germline, CDR1 is SNHLY and CDR2 is FYNNEI. The CDR3 is 14 amino acids. CDR3 region: CASSDGPNRHEQYF. The CDR3 bases are TGTGCCAGCAGCGATGGACCTAACCGCCACGAGCAGTACTTC.

The genes are TRBV2 and TRBJ2-6, with unresolved D. V was trimmed by 6 bases and J by 1 base, leaving 10 bases between them. Germline assignment: CDR1 SNHLY and CDR2 FYNNEI. The CDR3 extends over 15 amino acids. CDR3 DNA sequence: TGTGCCAGCAGCCCACAACTGTCTGGGGCCAACGTCCTGACTTTC. Translated: CASSPQLSGANVLTF.

The chain combines TRBV19 with TRBJ2-5; the D is unclear. Germline-derived CDR1 and CDR2 are LNHDA and SQIVND (reference sequence). The V and J ends lost 5 bases and 7 bases respectively, with 23 bases between them. This CDR3 contains 16 residues. The CDR3 sequence is CASSVGSERLYGTQYF. In DNA, the CDR3 is TGTGCCAGTAGTGTAGGGTCGGAACGGTTATACGGGACCCAGTACTTC.